The clone carrying this T cell receptor (beta chain) came up a few times. Its target is unknown. This sample is drawn from a study of cytomegalovirus exposure and HLA in healthy donors. Study-wide context: An earlier analysis found around 100 million unique TCR beta sequences from around 180 million T cells.

PCR employed 60 Vbeta and 13 Jbeta primers. Only in-frame clones appear in the TCRdb table, and some are missing; sequencing was by immunoSEQ multiplex PCR. The sample holds some 110,000 clones, roughly 13% seen once. General study results and limits: Sequencing depth across donors, presence/absence analyses assumed, was roughly uniform.

Germline CDR1 is SNHLY and CDR2 is FYNNEI. The CDR3 length is 15 residues. Losses at the gene ends were 8 bases for V and 0 bases for J; bases not matched to a gene: 5. The sequenced material came from PBMCs. The clonotype comes from a man aged 40-55 years in good health and CMV-seropositive. The chain combines TRBV2 with TRBJ2-2; 8 bases agree with TRBD1. The CDR3 DNA is TGTGCCAGCGGTACGGACAGGGCGAACACCGGGGAGCTGTTTTTT. Translated: CASGTDRANTGELFF. Drawing the rest from reference TRBV2 and TRBJ2-2, the complete variable domain is EPEVTQTPSHQVTQMGQEVILRCVPISNHLYFYWYRQILGQKVEFLVSFYNNEISEKSEIFDDQFSVERPDGSNFTLKIRSTKLEDSAMYFCASGTDRANTGELFFGEGSRLTVL.